The source of this TCR beta chain is a study of blood T cell repertoires in COVID-19. At the level of the study: Material from acute and convalescent COVID-19 was sourced from the United States, Italy and Spain. Sources were T cells, B-cell-depleted T cells, or PBMCs; the material itself was cDNA or gDNA.

The data were produced by immunoSEQ multiplex PCR, yet TCRdb's version contains in-frame clones alone and is incomplete. The profile shows roughly 120,000 clones, approximately 82% of them singletons. The CDR3 sequence is 18 residues long. CDR1 and CDR2 from the germline V gene are PRHDT and FYEKMQ (reference sequence). The V end was cut by 5 bases, the J end by 8 bases, with 30 bases between. Sequenced input: peripheral blood. The TCR was taken from a woman older than 75 with acute or convalescent COVID-19. The rearrangement uses TRBV13 and TRBJ1-2; maybe TRBD1 (6 bases). The chain's CDR3 is CASSPGLETGGEKLGYTF. The CDR3 DNA sequence: TGTGCCAGCAGCCCGGGGTTGGAGACAGGTGGGGAAAAGTTAGGCTACACCTTC.